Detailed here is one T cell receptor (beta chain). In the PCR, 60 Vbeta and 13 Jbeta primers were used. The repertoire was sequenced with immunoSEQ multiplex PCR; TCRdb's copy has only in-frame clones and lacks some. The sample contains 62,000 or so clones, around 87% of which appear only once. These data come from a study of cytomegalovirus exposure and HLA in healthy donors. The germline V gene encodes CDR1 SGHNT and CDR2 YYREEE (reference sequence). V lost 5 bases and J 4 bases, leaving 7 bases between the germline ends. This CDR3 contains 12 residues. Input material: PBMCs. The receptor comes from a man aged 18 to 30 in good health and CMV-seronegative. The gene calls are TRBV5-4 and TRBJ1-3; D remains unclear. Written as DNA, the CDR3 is TGTGCCAGCAGTGACTTGGGAAACACCATATATTTT. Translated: CASSDLGNTIYF. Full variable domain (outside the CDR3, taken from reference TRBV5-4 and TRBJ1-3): ETGVTQSPTHLIKTRGQQVTLRCSSQSGHNTVSWYQQALGQGPQFIFQYYREEENGRGNFPPRFSGLQFPNYSSELNVNALELDDSALYLCASSDLGNTIYFGEGSWLTVV.